One and the same sample provided the 4 T cell receptor beta chains below, sequenced in a study of T cell repertoires in cytomegalovirus infection. TCRdb used MiXCR to reprocess the reads, holding one entry per CDR3 protein. The data hold some 350,000 distinct CDR3 sequences, with 15% to 20% observed a single time. Source material: PBMCs. The source of these receptors is a human donor in good health (CMV status not recorded). Some clones in this sample may be carry-over from other donors' samples.

This clonotype was recorded only once. The CDR3 region is CASSLGFGYSGNTIYF. CDR3 bases: TGTGCCAGCAGCTTAGGTTTCGGGTACTCTGGAAACACCATATATTTT. J is TRBJ1-3 and V is TRBV7-4; D ambiguous. The CDR3 runs to 16 residues. Germline loops: CDR1 SGHVT, CDR2 SQSDAQ. V lost 1 base and J 0 bases, leaving 10 bases between the germline ends. The variable domain in full, completed from reference TRBV7-4 and TRBJ1-3, reads GAGVSQSPRYKVAKRGRDVALRCDSISGHVTLYWYRQTLGQGSEVLTYSQSDAQRDKSGRPSGRFSAERPERSVSTLKIQRTEQGDSAVYLCASSLGFGYSGNTIYFGEGSWLTVV.

The CDR3 protein is CSARDRGGRSYNEQFF. CDR3 nucleotide sequence: TGCAGTGCTAGAGATAGAGGCGGGAGATCCTACAATGAGCAGTTCTTC. The chain couples TRBV20-1 to TRBJ2-1; 7 nucleotides match TRBD2. With 0 bases clipped from V and 1 base from J, the junction kept 6 bases outside the gene matches. Germline lookup yields CDR1 DFQATT and CDR2 SNEGSKA (reference sequence). This CDR3 spans 16 amino acids.

CDR3 sequence (DNA): TGTGCCAGCAGCCTAAAGGGACTAACAATGAGCCAAGAGACCCAGTACTTC. Protein: CASSLKGLTMSQETQYF. This rearrangement joins TRBV7-2 to TRBJ2-5; 7 bases line up with TRBD2. The CDR3 has 17 residues. Germline values: CDR1 SGHTA, CDR2 FQGNSA. V lost 5 bases and J lost 1; bases outside the gene matches: 13.

This clonotype was recorded many times. This sequence joins TRBV28 and TRBJ2-5; 7 bases match TRBD2. The CDR3 consists of 16 residues. CDR1 MDHEN and CDR2 SYDVKM come from the germline V gene. J lost 5 bases, V lost 2 bases, and 11 bases had no gene match. The CDR3 loop is CASSLTPSGAEETQYF. In nucleotides, the CDR3 is TGTGCCAGCAGTTTAACCCCCAGCGGGGCTGAGGAGACCCAGTACTTC.